This passage covers 11 T cell receptor beta chains from one sample sequenced in a study of sequential checkpoint blockade in melanoma. Only in-frame clones appear in the TCRdb table, and some are missing; sequencing was by immunoSEQ multiplex PCR. The table includes approximately 31,000 clones, 65% to 90% detected once. Treatment: randomized to nivolumab then ipilimumab (arm A) or the reverse (arm B). Material: CD8+ T cells sorted from blood (inferred from file names), obtained from a patient given nivolumab and ipilimumab in sequence. These receptors all come from a human donor with melanoma.

The genes are TRBV6-5 and TRBJ2-7; 13 bases match TRBD2. Germline lookup yields CDR1 MNHEY and CDR2 SVGAGI. The V segment lost 6 bases and the J segment 3 bases; nucleotides outside the gene matches: 2. CDR3 length: 14 residues. The CDR3 reads CASRGTSGIYEQYF. Written as DNA, the CDR3 is TGTGCCAGCAGGGGGACTAGCGGGATCTACGAGCAGTACTTC.

This chain connects TRBV12-5 to TRBJ2-2, with TRBD2 matching 9 bases. Germline V gives CDR1 LGHNT, CDR2 FRNRAP. The CDR3 totals 17 residues. With V trimmed by 7 bases and J by 0 bases, 9 bases remained unmatched. The CDR3 nucleotides read TGTGCTAGTGTTTCCCGGCTAGCGGGAACGAACACCGGGGAGCTGTTTTTT. It is translated as CASVSRLAGTNTGELFF.

The V gene is TRBV10-3, the J gene TRBJ2-5, with TRBD1 matching over 10 bases. The CDR3 runs 14 residues. CDR1 ENHRY and CDR2 SYGVKD come from the germline V gene. V trimming: 6 bases; J trimming: 4 bases; junction bases outside the gene matches: 5. The CDR3 DNA reads TGTGCCATCAGAGGACAGGGGGAGGGAGAGACCCAGTACTTC. Its protein is CAIRGQGEGETQYF.

CDR3 in amino acids: CASSSGKAYEQYF. The DNA for the CDR3 is TGTGCCAGCAGTTCCGGGAAGGCCTACGAGCAGTACTTC. V is TRBV27 and J is TRBJ2-7; possible D gene TRBD2, 5 bases. Trimming took 4 bases from V and 2 from J, leaving 9 bases between them. There are 13 residues in the CDR3. Per germline, CDR1 MNHEY and CDR2 SMNVEV (reference sequence).

V and J are TRBV27 and TRBJ2-1; 7 bases are shared with TRBD1. The junction had 13 bases not matched to a gene; V was cut back by 4 bases and J by 4 bases. Germline CDR1 reads MNHEY; CDR2 reads SMNVEV (reference sequence). This CDR3 has 17 amino acids. The DNA of the CDR3 is TGTGCCAGCAGTTATACGTCCCTGACAGGGCCATACAATGAGCAGTTCTTC. Protein sequence: CASSYTSLTGPYNEQFF.

The CDR3 region has the DNA TGTGCCAGCAGCTTGGCCGAGGAAGTCTTTCGTTTTCCCCTCCACTTT. It encodes CASSLAEEVFRFPLHF. This chain joins TRBV5-5 and TRBJ1-6, with D unclear. This CDR3 has 16 residues. V was pared by 0 bases and J by 13 bases, with 20 bases between. Germline-derived CDR1 and CDR2 are SGHKS and YYEKEE (reference sequence).

The chain combines TRBV7-8 with TRBJ1-1; the match to TRBD1 covers 7 bases. Germline V lookup: CDR1 SGHVS, CDR2 FQNEAQ. J gave up 2 bases and V 0 bases, and 3 bases lay outside the gene matches. The CDR3 runs to 15 residues. The CDR3 here is CASSLAQGVNTEAFF. The DNA for the CDR3 is TGTGCCAGCAGCTTAGCGCAGGGGGTCAACACTGAAGCTTTCTTT.

The chain has TRBV15 and TRBJ1-3; no reliable D call. Germline loops: CDR1 LNHNV, CDR2 YYDKDF (reference sequence). The CDR3 runs 16 residues. Deletions cut 4 bases from V and 0 bases from J, with 13 bases between. The CDR3 region is CATSTPDEGSGNTIYF. As DNA, the CDR3 is TGTGCCACCAGCACTCCGGATGAGGGCTCTGGAAACACCATATATTTT.

The CDR3: CASSHPAGVNSYEQYF. CDR3 coding DNA: TGTGCCAGCAGCCATCCAGCGGGAGTAAATTCCTACGAGCAGTACTTC. The rearrangement uses TRBV4-2 and TRBJ2-5, with 8 bases that match TRBD2. Near its end, the DNA agrees better with TRBJ2-7, so the J call may be wrong. This CDR3 region has 16 residues. Germline CDR1 is LGHNA and CDR2 is YNFKEQ.

V is TRBV9 and J is TRBJ2-7; maybe TRBD2 (6 bases). Germline V gene sequence: CDR1 SGDLS, CDR2 YYNGEE. The V gene lost 4 bases and the J gene lost 4 bases, with 15 bases spanning the gap. The CDR3 totals 14 residues. The DNA for the CDR3 is TGTGCCAGCAGCATCGGGACTGGTTTTTACGAGCAGTACTTC. This translates into CASSIGTGFYEQYF.

V and J are TRBV7-9 and TRBJ1-6; TRBD1 agrees at 7 bases. Germline V gives CDR1 SEHNR, CDR2 FQNEAQ (reference sequence). With V trimmed by 5 bases and J by 4 bases, 5 bases remained unmatched. There are 15 residues in the CDR3. For the CDR3, the DNA is TGTGCCAGCAGCCTCAGACAGGGTTATAATTCACCCCTCCACTTT. Amino acid sequence: CASSLRQGYNSPLHF.